Given below is one T cell receptor beta chain in context. Its specificity is unknown. The sample comes from a study of T cell responses to AZD1222 COVID-19 vaccine. Study-wide background: Some second doses came at about 4 weeks and others at about 12 weeks; these were pooled. Regarding the study as a whole: The study found vaccine-associated CD4 TCRs spanning spike, dominant at 160-218 and 743-854.

There are 14 residues in the CDR3. J lost 4 bases, V lost 6 bases, and 7 bases had no gene match. Germline CDR1 and CDR2: SNHLY and FYNNEI. Using immunoSEQ multiplex PCR, the repertoire was profiled, and TCRdb retains in-frame clones only, with some absent. The data hold under 110,000 clones, with 75% to 90% observed a single time. V usage is TRBV2 and J usage is TRBJ2-3; TRBD1 agrees at 7 bases. This receptor was identified in an adult in good health. Sample: peripheral blood, taken on day 0 of AZD1222 vaccination. CDR3 sequence reads: CASSSGTDPDTQYF. The CDR3 DNA is TGTGCCAGCAGCTCCGGGACAGATCCAGATACGCAGTATTTT.